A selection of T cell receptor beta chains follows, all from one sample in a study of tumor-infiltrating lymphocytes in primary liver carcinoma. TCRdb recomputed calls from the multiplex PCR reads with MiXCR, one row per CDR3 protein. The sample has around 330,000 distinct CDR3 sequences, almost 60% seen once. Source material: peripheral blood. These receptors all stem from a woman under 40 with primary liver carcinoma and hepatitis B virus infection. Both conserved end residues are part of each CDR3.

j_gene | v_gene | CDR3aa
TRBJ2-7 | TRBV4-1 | CASSQGLRGSYEQYF
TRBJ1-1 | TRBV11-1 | CASSLSELTEAFF
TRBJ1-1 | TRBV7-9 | CASSWDNTEAFF
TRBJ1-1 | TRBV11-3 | CASSLIQRSTEAFF
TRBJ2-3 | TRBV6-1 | CAGVGGGITGTQYF
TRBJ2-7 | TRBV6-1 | CVSSESPGNYEQYF
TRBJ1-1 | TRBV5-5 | CASSIEKAEAFF
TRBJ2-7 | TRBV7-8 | CASSMDSYEQYF
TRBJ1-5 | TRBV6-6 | CASSFVPSASSQPQHF
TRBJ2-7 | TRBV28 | CASSPRLAGGEQYF
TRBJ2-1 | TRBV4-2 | CASSRGLAGGYNEQFF
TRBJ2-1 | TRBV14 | CASSQAYRGEQFF
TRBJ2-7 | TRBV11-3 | CASSLDLGRTRYEQYF
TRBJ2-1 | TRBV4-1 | CASSSDRLHNEQFF
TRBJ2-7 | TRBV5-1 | CASSSGQGGFEQYF
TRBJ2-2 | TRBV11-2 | CASSTPGRNTGELFF
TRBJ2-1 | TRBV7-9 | CASSLAVQGSERFF
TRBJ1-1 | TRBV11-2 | CASSLDLTRPEAFF
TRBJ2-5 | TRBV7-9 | CASSLVGLAVETQYF
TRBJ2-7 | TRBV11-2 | CASSRTSGYEQYF
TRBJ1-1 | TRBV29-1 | CSVEWLRDIPLGAFF
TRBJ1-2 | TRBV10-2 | CASQTDSYGHTF
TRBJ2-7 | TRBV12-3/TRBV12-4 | CASSPAREVSYEQYF
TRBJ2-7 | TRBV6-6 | CASSYSWTGFGDYEQYF
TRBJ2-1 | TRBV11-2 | CASNLENSGYNERFF
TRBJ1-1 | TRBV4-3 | CASNQWLGVGTEVFF
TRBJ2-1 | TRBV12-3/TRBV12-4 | CASGEGTLHYYEQFF
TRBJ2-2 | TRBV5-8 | CASSPGRGGNTGELFF
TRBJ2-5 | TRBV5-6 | CASSPGWGGETQYF
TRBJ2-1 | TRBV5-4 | CASSSALHLDSYNEQFF
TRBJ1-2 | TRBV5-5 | CASRPWDQANYGYTF
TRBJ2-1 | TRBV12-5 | CASGLGSGVREQFF
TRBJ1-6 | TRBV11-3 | CTSSTGVRNSLLHF
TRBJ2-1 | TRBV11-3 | CTSSLGSSSHNEQFF
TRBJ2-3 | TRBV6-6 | CASSSRTRDTQYF
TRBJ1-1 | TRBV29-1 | CSSWDTEAFF
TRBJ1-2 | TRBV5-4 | CASSLMNSYGYTF
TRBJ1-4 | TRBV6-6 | CASSSAGQGDEKLFF
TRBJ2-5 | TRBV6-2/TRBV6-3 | CASSYRPTETQYF
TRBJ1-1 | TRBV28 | CASSLGAGGGTEAFF
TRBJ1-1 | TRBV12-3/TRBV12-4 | CASSFGGDTEAFF
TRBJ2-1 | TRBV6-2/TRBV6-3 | CATTGTGYIEQFF